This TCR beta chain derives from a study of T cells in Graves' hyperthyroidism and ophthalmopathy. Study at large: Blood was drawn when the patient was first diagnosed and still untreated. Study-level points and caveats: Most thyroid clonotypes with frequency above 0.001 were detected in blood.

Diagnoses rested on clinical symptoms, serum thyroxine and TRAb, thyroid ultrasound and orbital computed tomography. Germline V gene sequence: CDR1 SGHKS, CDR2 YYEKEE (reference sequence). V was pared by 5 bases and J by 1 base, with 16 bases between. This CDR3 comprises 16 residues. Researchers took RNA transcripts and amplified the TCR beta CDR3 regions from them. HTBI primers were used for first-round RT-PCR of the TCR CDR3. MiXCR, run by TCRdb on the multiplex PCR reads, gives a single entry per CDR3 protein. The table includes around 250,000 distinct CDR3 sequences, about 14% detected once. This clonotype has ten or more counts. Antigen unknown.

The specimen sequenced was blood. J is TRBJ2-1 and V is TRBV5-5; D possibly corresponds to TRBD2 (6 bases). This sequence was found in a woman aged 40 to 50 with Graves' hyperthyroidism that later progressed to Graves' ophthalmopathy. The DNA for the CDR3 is TGTGCCAGCAGACCTGGCGGGACCTTTTCCTACAATGAGCAGTTCTTC. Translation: CASRPGGTFSYNEQFF.